This record looks at one TCR beta chain sequence and its context. Antigen unknown. This specimen belongs to a study of graft-versus-host responses after intestinal transplantation. Overall study findings and caveats: Recipient bone marrow held GvH clones, some seen earlier in ileum or blood. There was an association between peak levels of circulating GvH clones and early post-transplant HvG declines.

The CDR3 is 13 amino acids. Trimming at V came to 4 bases and at J to 12 bases, leaving 9 bases not matched to a gene. Germline loops: CDR1 SGHDT, CDR2 YYEEEE. The table came from immunoSEQ multiplex PCR; TCRdb's copy has only in-frame clones and leaves some out. The sample lists just over 85,000 clones; under 95% were seen once. The chain employs TRBV5-6 and TRBJ2-1, with TRBD2 identical over 8 bases. The sequence was obtained from a human donor who was the organ donor for an intestinal transplant. Here the sequenced sample was unstimulated CD8+ T cells sorted from spleen or lymph node cells, taken before transplant. This CDR3 reads CASSRGGDPSQFF. CDR3 nucleotides: TGTGCCAGCAGCCGGGGGGGCGATCCCTCGCAGTTCTTC.